Detailed here is one T cell receptor (beta chain). The data were taken from a study of cytomegalovirus exposure and HLA in healthy donors. Unmatched junction bases numbered 4, after V lost 5 bases and J lost 6 bases. The CDR3 has 13 amino acids. Germline values: CDR1 SGHTA, CDR2 FQGNSA. Both 60 Vbeta primers and 13 Jbeta primers went into the PCR. Profiling relied on immunoSEQ multiplex PCR, and the TCRdb table lists in-frame clones only, not all of them. The sample contains 95,000 to 150,000 clones, about three quarters of which appear only once. This sequence was found in a woman between 40 and 55 years old in good health and CMV-seropositive. The rearrangement uses TRBV7-2 and TRBJ2-1, with 7 nucleotides matching TRBD1. The sequenced sample consisted of PBMCs. The chain's CDR3 is CASSPWTGNEQFF. The CDR3 DNA is TGTGCCAGCAGCCCGTGGACAGGCAATGAGCAGTTCTTC.